This entry lists 22 T cell receptor beta chains sequenced from one sample in a study of OX40 agonist ivuxolimab in advanced cancers. Sequenced by immunoSEQ multiplex PCR; TCRdb stores in-frame clones only, minus some. The data show 70,000 to 95,000 clones, 85% to 90% seen once. Material: CD4+ or CD8+ T cells sorted from blood, obtained in a trial of the OX40 agonist ivuxolimab. Receptors originate from an adult with an advanced solid tumor such as melanoma, head and neck, liver or kidney cancer.

This clone was seen a few times. The chain joins TRBV27 to TRBJ1-2; possible D gene TRBD1, 6 bases. The V gene lost 5 bases and the J gene lost 8 bases, with 9 bases spanning the gap. Per the germline V gene, CDR1 is MNHEY and CDR2 is SMNVEV (reference sequence). There are 11 residues in the CDR3. CDR3 DNA: TGTGCCAGCAGTCAGGGGTTCGGCTACACCTTC. It encodes CASSQGFGYTF.

The chain combines TRBV30 with TRBJ2-5; 7 bases fit TRBD1. V gave up 3 bases and J gave up 5 bases; unmatched junction bases: 6. This CDR3 region has 13 residues. Germline values: CDR1 GTSNPN, CDR2 SVGIG (reference sequence). DNA for the CDR3: TGTGCCTGGAGGTCGGGACAGATCGAGACCCAGTACTTC. Its protein product is CAWRSGQIETQYF.

Concerning this clone itself: At one boundary the junction diverges from the germline segment, which might be a read error. V usage is TRBV7-7 and J usage is TRBJ2-1; 8 bases align to TRBD2. The CDR3 is made up of 13 amino acids. Germline CDR1 is SSHAT and CDR2 is FNYEAQ (reference sequence). The CDR3, as DNA: TGTGCTAGCAGCTTAATGACTAGCGATGAGCAGTTCTTC. As protein: CASSLMTSDEQFF.

The rearrangement joins TRBV5-1 to TRBJ1-1; possibly TRBD1 for D (5 bases). Trimming removed 4 bases from V and 0 bases from J, with 16 bases in between. CDR3 length: 16 residues. Germline CDR1 SGHRS, CDR2 YFSETQ. CDR3 in DNA: TGCGCCAGCAGCCCGGGCACGGGACTTATGAACACTGAAGCTTTCTTT. Translated: CASSPGTGLMNTEAFF. Full variable domain (remainder filled in from reference TRBV5-1 and TRBJ1-1): KAGVTQTPRYLIKTRGQQVTLSCSPISGHRSVSWYQQTPGQGLQFLFEYFSETQRNKGNFPGRFSGRQFSNSRSEMNVSTLELGDSALYLCASSPGTGLMNTEAFFGQGTRLTVV.

V usage is TRBV7-3 and J usage is TRBJ2-7, with D perhaps matching TRBD2 (6 bases). The CDR3 has 15 residues. In germline, CDR1 is SGHTA, CDR2 FQGTGA. The V end lost 2 bases, the J end lost 2 bases, and 13 bases lay between the germline ends. CDR3 nucleotides: TGTGCCAGCAGCTTAGGCGGAGGGTCCCCCTACGAGCAGTACTTC. Its translation: CASSLGGGSPYEQYF.

The chain has TRBV27 and TRBJ2-2; 8 bases fit TRBD2. The CDR3 runs 15 residues. CDR1 and CDR2 from the germline V gene are MNHEY and SMNVEV (reference sequence). Germline trimming cut 4 bases from V and 0 bases from J; bases unmatched to any gene: 1. CDR3 bases: TGTGCCAGCAGTTCGGGACTAGCGAACACCGGGGAGCTGTTTTTT. It translates to CASSSGLANTGELFF.

This chain links TRBV28 with TRBJ1-4; possible D gene TRBD1, 5 bases. The ends were cut back, 3 bases at V and 5 bases at J, with 13 bases in the middle. CDR1 is MDHEN, CDR2 SYDVKM, per germline. This CDR3 has 15 amino acids. CDR3 DNA: TGTGCCAGCAGTTTCTCCGGGGGGTCCAATGAAAAACTGTTTTTT. As protein: CASSFSGGSNEKLFF.

Concerning this clone: Germline and junction disagree at one end, which may indicate a read error. This chain connects TRBV7-9 to TRBJ2-2, with D hard to call. The CDR3 has 13 residues. Per germline, CDR1 SEHNR and CDR2 FQNEAQ (reference sequence). CDR3 nucleotide sequence: TGTGCCAGCACCTTAGAACTCACCGGGGAGCTGTTTTTT. It is translated as CASTLELTGELFF.

The rearrangement links TRBV12-5 to TRBJ2-1, with 16 bases matching TRBD2. Trimming took 2 bases from V and 9 from J; bases not matched to a gene: 10. The CDR3 has 18 residues. Germline CDR1 and CDR2: LGHNT and FRNRAP. The CDR3 region is CASGLLLGTSGRASEQFF. As DNA, the CDR3 is TGTGCTAGTGGTTTGCTACTCGGGACTAGCGGGAGGGCCAGTGAGCAGTTCTTC.

The chain carries TRBV9 and TRBJ1-1, with D possibly matching TRBD1 (5 bases). Looked up from germline, CDR1 is SGDLS and CDR2 is YYNGEE. V lost 4 bases to trimming and J lost 0 bases, with 13 bases between them. CDR3 length equals 15 residues. The CDR3 protein is CASSTTGYLNTEAFF. In nucleotides, the CDR3 is TGTGCCAGCAGCACAACAGGATACCTGAACACTGAAGCTTTCTTT.

The chain links TRBV15 to TRBJ2-1; no definite D call. The CDR3 sequence is 11 residues long. From germline, CDR1 is LNHNV and CDR2 YYDKDF (reference sequence). V shed 6 bases and J shed 3 bases, with 3 bases lying between them. The CDR3 DNA reads as TGTGCCACCAGTGGCTACAATGAGCAGTTCTTC. Its translation is CATSGYNEQFF.

The V gene is TRBV27, the J gene TRBJ2-1, with D unclear. This CDR3 region has 12 residues. The V end was cut by 6 bases, the J end by 7 bases, with 10 bases between. Looked up from germline, CDR1 is MNHEY and CDR2 is SMNVEV (reference sequence). CDR3 sequence: CASSPTRNEQFF. The CDR3 DNA sequence: TGTGCCAGCAGCCCCACCAGGAATGAGCAGTTCTTC.

The CDR3 here is CASSLVGGDSSYNEQFF. In nucleotides, the CDR3 is TGTGCCAGCAGCTTAGTCGGGGGGGATAGCTCCTACAATGAGCAGTTCTTC. This chain connects TRBV7-6 to TRBJ2-1, with TRBD2 matching 8 bases. The CDR3 runs 17 residues. Germline-derived CDR1 and CDR2 are SGHVS and FNYEAQ. V shed 1 base, J shed 0 bases, and the junction held 5 bases outside the gene matches.

The chain couples TRBV7-9 to TRBJ2-7; a possible D gene is TRBD2 (6 bases). Germline CDR1 SEHNR, CDR2 FQNEAQ (reference sequence). V was clipped by 2 bases and J by 0 bases, with 11 bases between them. The CDR3 is 15 residues long. The CDR3 spells CASSLTGGDSYEQYF. The CDR3 nucleotides read TGTGCCAGCAGCTTAACTGGCGGGGACTCCTACGAGCAGTACTTC.

This clone has just a few counts. V gene TRBV6-1 combines with J gene TRBJ2-3, with 7 bases identical to TRBD2. With 4 bases clipped from V and 1 base from J, the junction kept 8 bases outside the gene matches. This CDR3 spans 16 amino acids. Germline V CDR1 and CDR2: MNHNS, SASEGT. The CDR3 is CASSGVAGRGTDTQYF. The CDR3 DNA sequence: TGTGCCAGCAGTGGAGTCGCAGGGAGGGGCACAGATACGCAGTATTTT.

The J gene is TRBJ1-4, the V gene TRBV5-4; D is undetermined. The CDR3 has 15 residues. Trimming shortened V by 3 bases and J by 8 bases, and 17 bases separated the two germline ends. Germline-derived CDR1 and CDR2 are SGHNT and YYREEE (reference sequence). The CDR3 reads CASSSAVGGVEKLFF. CDR3 in DNA: TGTGCCAGCAGCTCAGCAGTGGGTGGGGTCGAAAAACTGTTTTTT. Full variable domain (outside the CDR3, taken from reference TRBV5-4 and TRBJ1-4): ETGVTQSPTHLIKTRGQQVTLRCSSQSGHNTVSWYQQALGQGPQFIFQYYREEENGRGNFPPRFSGLQFPNYSSELNVNALELDDSALYLCASSSAVGGVEKLFFGSGTQLSVL.

The V and J genes are TRBV6-1 and TRBJ2-7; 7 positions agree with TRBD1. The CDR3 is made up of 12 amino acids. The V gene end was trimmed by 5 bases and the J gene end by 7 bases; junction bases not matched to a gene: 5. CDR1 and CDR2 from the germline V gene are MNHNS and SASEGT. CDR3 bases: TGTGCCAGCAGTCAAACAGGGGTTGAGCAGTACTTC. Amino acids: CASSQTGVEQYF.

The DNA for the CDR3 is TGTGCCAGTAGTATAGTCCGGGACAGACCCTACGAGCAGTACTTC. Translating it yields CASSIVRDRPYEQYF. J is TRBJ2-7 and V is TRBV19; 7 bases fit TRBD1. The V gene's germline CDR1 is LNHDA and CDR2 SQIVND (reference sequence). Trimming took 1 base from V and 2 from J; bases not matched to a gene: 5. The CDR3 loop spans 15 amino acids.

J is TRBJ2-7 and V is TRBV11-2; no definite D call. Germline V lookup: CDR1 SGHAT, CDR2 FQNNGV. The length of the CDR3 is 16 residues. V was clipped by 5 bases and J by 0 bases, with 17 bases between them. This chain's CDR3 is CASSNWLTDSSYEQYF. The CDR3 DNA reads as TGTGCCAGCAGCAACTGGCTGACGGATAGCTCCTACGAGCAGTACTTC. The complete variable domain, with remaining parts taken from reference TRBV11-2 and TRBJ2-7, reads EAGVAQSPRYKIIEKRQSVAFWCNPISGHATLYWYQQILGQGPKLLIQFQNNGVVDDSQLPKDRFSAERLKGVDSTLKIQPAKLEDSAVYLCASSNWLTDSSYEQYFGPGTRLTVT.

The chain is built from TRBV4-2 and TRBJ2-1; 9 bases are shared with TRBD2. The V and J ends lost 4 bases and 6 bases, in that order; junction bases with no gene match: 13. Per germline, CDR1 LGHNA and CDR2 YNFKEQ. The CDR3 extends over 17 amino acids. This CDR3 reads CASSPTAAGLAVNEQFF. As DNA, the CDR3 is TGTGCCAGCAGCCCCACTGCAGCGGGACTAGCCGTCAATGAGCAGTTCTTC.

The CDR3 DNA reads TGTGCCAGCAGTGAGGACAGTACACATAACACTGAAGCTTTCTTT. Translated, it gives CASSEDSTHNTEAFF. V gene TRBV2 combines with J gene TRBJ1-1; possibly TRBD1 for D (6 bases). The CDR3 spans 15 residues. V lost 3 bases and J lost 2, with 13 bases in between. CDR1 is SNHLY, CDR2 FYNNEI, per germline.

V and J are TRBV6-4 and TRBJ2-7; 10 bases align to TRBD2. The CDR3 is 15 residues long. Germline CDR1 and CDR2: MRHNA and SNTAGT. V lost 4 bases and J lost 5; bases outside the gene matches: 8. This CDR3 is CASSGGMSGRDEQYF. Written as DNA, the CDR3 is TGTGCCAGCAGTGGTGGTATGAGCGGGAGGGACGAGCAGTACTTC.